One sample yielded the 19 T cell receptor beta chains listed below, sequenced in a study of blood T cells in healthy people across ages (dated by TCRdb to the mid-2010s). The method behind the library was 5' RACE. The reads were generated on an Illumina HiSeq 2500. The second PCR ran for roughly 7 to 12 cycles and used a J-beta primer mix along with a sample-barcoded 5' primer. The public reads were quality trimmed at Q25 with fastp and then assembled into clones with MiXCR by TCRdb, keeping productive beta chains. For every CDR3 protein sequence, its rows merge into one entry that carries the most common genes and DNA. This sample is represented by 1.5 million to 2 million distinct CDR3 sequences; roughly 30% of them were singletons. More than 6% of the sample is in the top ten clones. Input material: blood. Receptors were obtained from a woman aged 30 to 39 in good health.

This sequence joins TRBV20-1 and TRBJ2-3, with 7 bases fitting TRBD2. The CDR3 has 14 amino acids. J gave up 2 bases and V 5 bases, and 7 bases lay outside the gene matches. In germline, CDR1 is DFQATT, CDR2 SNEGSKA (reference sequence). The CDR3 DNA is TGCAGTGCTGGACTAGTTGGTCTCACAGATACGCAGTATTTT. Residues: CSAGLVGLTDTQYF.

V and J are TRBV7-9 and TRBJ2-1; TRBD1 is a possible D gene (6 bases). Deletions cut 10 bases from V and 6 bases from J, with 10 bases between. CDR1 and CDR2 (germline): SEHNR, FQNEAQ (reference sequence). The CDR3 contains 11 residues. This chain's CDR3 is CATEDSNEQFF. CDR3 DNA: TGTGCCACCGAGGACAGCAATGAGCAGTTCTTC.

V and J are TRBV5-1 and TRBJ2-3; D is possibly TRBD1 or TRBD2 (6 bases each). In germline, CDR1 is SGHRS, CDR2 YFSETQ. This CDR3 comprises 16 residues. Trimming pared 7 bases from V and 2 bases from J, leaving 20 bases between. The DNA for the CDR3 is TGCGCCAGCGCTTGGGGGGCTGGGGATTACACAGATACGCAGTATTTT. This gives the protein CASAWGAGDYTDTQYF.

This clonotype showed up many times. The chain links TRBV4-3 to TRBJ2-3; perhaps TRBD2 as D (6 bases). This CDR3 is 16 amino acids long. The V gene lost 0 bases and the J gene lost 1 base, with 11 bases spanning the gap. CDR1 and CDR2 from the germline V gene are LGHNA and YSLEER. The CDR3 loop reads CASSQEVGGRTDTQYF. CDR3 nucleotides: TGCGCCAGCAGCCAAGAGGTGGGAGGACGCACAGATACGCAGTATTTT.

The chain combines TRBV6-5 with TRBJ1-1; D not resolved. Trimming took off 0 bases at V and 3 bases at J, with 20 bases between the two ends. This CDR3 spans 18 amino acids. The germline gives CDR1 MNHEY, CDR2 SVGAGI. The CDR3 nucleotides are TGTGCCAGCAGTTACTCGATTGACGCAGAGGGCATTCACACTGAAGCTTTCTTT. This sequence encodes CASSYSIDAEGIHTEAFF.

This clonotype was recorded many times. The chain joins TRBV7-3 to TRBJ2-1; 8 bases are shared with TRBD1. With V trimmed by 5 bases and J by 12 bases, 9 bases remained unmatched. The germline CDR1 and CDR2 sequences are SGHTA and FQGTGA. The CDR3 loop spans 13 amino acids. CDR3 nucleotide sequence: TGTGCCAGCAGCGTAATACAGGGGGAGGTGCAGTTCTTC. This gives the protein CASSVIQGEVQFF.

The chain carries TRBV18 and TRBJ1-1, with no clear D. The CDR3 is 14 residues long. Germline V CDR1 and CDR2: KGHSH, LQKENI. Between the trimmed V and J ends, which lost 4 bases and 1 base, there was a span of 10 bases. CDR3 residues: CASSLEEGNTEAFF. CDR3 coding DNA: TGTGCCAGCTCACTAGAAGAGGGGAACACTGAAGCTTTCTTT.

V and J are TRBV29-1 and TRBJ2-1; TRBD1 is a possible D gene (6 bases). CDR1 and CDR2 from the germline V gene are SQVTM and ANQGSEA. This CDR3 contains 13 residues. V was clipped by 7 bases and J by 1 base, with 11 bases between them. CDR3 amino acids: CSALGGSYNEQFF. The CDR3 bases are TGCAGCGCGTTAGGGGGTTCCTACAATGAGCAGTTCTTC.

J is TRBJ1-6 and V is TRBV12-5; TRBD1 might be the D (6 bases). The V gene lost 2 bases and the J gene lost 10 bases, with 12 bases spanning the gap. CDR1 is LGHNT and CDR2 is FRNRAP in the germline V gene. This CDR3 contains 14 residues. The CDR3 is CASGLTTGTSPLHF. The CDR3 region has the DNA TGTGCTAGTGGTTTGACAACAGGGACCTCACCCCTCCACTTT.

V gene TRBV5-1 combines with J gene TRBJ1-2, with D hard to call. Trimming took off 4 bases at V and 6 bases at J, with 13 bases between the two ends. CDR1 and CDR2 from the germline V gene are SGHRS and YFSETQ. The CDR3 runs to 13 residues. The CDR3 spells CASSGPNNDGYTF. The DNA of the CDR3 is TGCGCCAGCAGCGGACCGAACAATGATGGCTACACCTTC.

This clonotype was recorded many times. V and J are TRBV6-6 and TRBJ2-7; 11 nucleotides agree with TRBD2. In germline, CDR1 is MNHNY, CDR2 SVGAGI (reference sequence). The CDR3 spans 14 residues. Germline trimming cut 7 bases from V and 1 base from J; bases unmatched to any gene: 3. The CDR3, as DNA: TGTGCCAGCACAACTAGCGGGAGATCCTACGAGCAGTACTTC. Amino acids: CASTTSGRSYEQYF.

The chain employs TRBV5-1 and TRBJ2-5; TRBD1 or TRBD2 may be the D gene (5 bases each). V gave up 1 base and J gave up 4 bases, with 20 bases separating them. The CDR3 has 17 amino acids. Looked up from germline, CDR1 is SGHRS and CDR2 is YFSETQ. The CDR3 nucleotides are TGCGCCAGCAGCTTGACCCGGGGCGGGTACCAAGGAGAGACCCAGTACTTC. This translates into CASSLTRGGYQGETQYF.

Notes on this clonotype: Being one base from a much bigger clone, this may be a read error. For the CDR3, the DNA is TGTGCCAGCAGCTTGGGGATCACAGATACGCGGTATTTT. Protein sequence: CASSLGITDTRYF. The chain couples TRBV5-5 to TRBJ2-3; D gene ambiguous. This CDR3 has 13 residues. Germline values: CDR1 SGHKS, CDR2 YYEKEE (reference sequence).

This chain joins TRBV14 and TRBJ1-2; 8 nucleotides match TRBD1. Germline values: CDR1 SGHDN, CDR2 FVKESK. Trimming took 4 bases from V and 0 from J; bases not matched to a gene: 4. The CDR3 has 15 amino acids. The DNA of the CDR3 is TGTGCCAGCAGCCCAACGGACAGGGCTAACTATGGCTACACCTTC. Translated, it gives CASSPTDRANYGYTF.

The chain recombines TRBV5-1 with TRBJ2-3; 14 nucleotides line up with TRBD2. The CDR3 consists of 22 residues. Germline V gene lookup returns CDR1 SGHRS and CDR2 YFSETQ. Trimming removed 0 bases from V and 2 bases from J; junction bases left unmatched: 17. The CDR3 sequence: CASSLVGGTSGGPGEYTDTQYF. As DNA, the CDR3 is TGCGCCAGCAGCTTGGTCGGGGGGACTAGCGGGGGCCCCGGAGAATACACAGATACGCAGTATTTT.

The V call is TRBV6-1, the J call TRBJ2-7; D possibly corresponds to TRBD1 (5 bases). Germline lookup yields CDR1 MNHNS and CDR2 SASEGT. Trimming left V 4 bases short and J 1 base short, with 14 bases between. There are 15 residues in the CDR3. In DNA, the CDR3 is TGTGCCAGCAGTGCACGAGAGACAGATTCCTACGAGCAGTACTTC. Its translation: CASSARETDSYEQYF.

The V call is TRBV29-1, the J call TRBJ1-2; possibly TRBD1 for D (6 bases). Germline V lookup: CDR1 SQVTM, CDR2 ANQGSEA. Trimming shortened V by 2 bases and J by 3 bases, and 25 bases separated the two germline ends. The CDR3 consists of 18 residues. CDR3: CSVERMTLEGGPDYGYTF. The CDR3 bases are TGCAGCGTTGAACGTATGACCCTAGAGGGGGGACCTGACTATGGCTACACCTTC.

The chain carries TRBV7-2 and TRBJ1-3; D perhaps matches TRBD1 (5 bases). Between the trimmed V and J ends, which lost 3 bases and 5 bases, there was a span of 17 bases. The CDR3 spans 16 residues. The germline V gene has CDR1 SGHTA and CDR2 FQGNSA. The CDR3 DNA reads as TGTGCCAGCAGCTTTCAGATCGGGACTTTGAGAAACACCATATATTTT. The encoded protein is CASSFQIGTLRNTIYF.

A remark on this clonotype: A much larger clone lies one base from this, so it may be a read error. The chain uses TRBV29-1 and TRBJ2-7, with D possibly matching TRBD1 (6 bases). The ends were cut back, 6 bases at V and 2 bases at J, with 14 bases in the middle. There are 13 residues in the CDR3. CDR1 and CDR2 from the germline V gene are SQVTM and ANQGSEA. The CDR3 nucleotides are TGCAGCGTCAGGGGAGCGGCTGCCTACGAGCAGTACTTC. It specifies CSVRGAAAYEQYF.